Following are 32 T cell receptor beta chains from one sample sequenced in a study of Graves' ophthalmopathy and Graves' hyperthyroidism. Beta-chain TCR CDR3 regions were amplified from RNA transcripts. First-round RT-PCR relied on HTBI primers, and a second-round multiplex PCR came next. Via MiXCR, TCRdb re-called the multiplex PCR reads, giving one row per CDR3 protein. The sample shows approximately 500,000 distinct CDR3 sequences, 13% to 15% of them seen only once. Specimen: blood. Source of these receptors: a woman younger than 45 with Graves' ophthalmopathy.

This clonotype was recorded at least ten times. The J gene is TRBJ2-2, the V gene TRBV6-1; D is possibly TRBD2 (5 bases). The CDR3 extends over 16 amino acids. Germline CDR1 reads MNHNS; CDR2 reads SASEGT. Trimming stripped 4 bases from V and 1 base from J, with 13 bases between. The CDR3 bases are TGTGCCAGCAGTGCCGAGGGCAACAGGAACACCGGGGAGCTGTTTTTT. Translating it yields CASSAEGNRNTGELFF.

This clonotype occurred many times. The DNA for the CDR3 is TGTGCCAGCAGTTGCTACCAGCAGGGGCCCTTCAATCAGCCCCAGCATTTT. Amino acid sequence: CASSCYQQGPFNQPQHF. The genes are TRBV6-5 and TRBJ1-5, with D perhaps TRBD1 (6 bases). V was trimmed by 4 bases and J by 3 bases, leaving 19 bases between them. The germline V gene encodes CDR1 MNHEY and CDR2 SVGAGI. The CDR3 runs to 17 residues.

At least ten counts were recorded for this clonotype. The V gene is TRBV9, the J gene TRBJ2-2; tentatively, D is TRBD1 (6 bases). Trimming took 0 bases from V and 6 from J, leaving 12 bases between them. The CDR3 loop spans 15 amino acids. The germline CDR1 and CDR2 sequences are SGDLS and YYNGEE. The CDR3 sequence: CASSVGGRGAGELFF. In DNA form, the CDR3 reads TGTGCCAGCAGCGTAGGTGGCAGGGGCGCCGGGGAGCTGTTTTTT. Based on the CDR3 plus reference TRBV9 and TRBJ2-2, the full variable domain is DSGVTQTPKHLITATGQRVTLRCSPRSGDLSVYWYQQSLDQGLQFLIQYYNGEERAKGNILERFSAQQFPDLHSELNLSSLELGDSALYFCASSVGGRGAGELFFGEGSRLTVL.

The chain is built from TRBV11-1 and TRBJ1-1, with D perhaps TRBD1 (5 bases). Deletions cut 4 bases from V and 0 bases from J, with 18 bases between. CDR3 size: 17 residues. From germline, CDR1 is SGHAT and CDR2 FQDESV (reference sequence). CDR3 loop: CASSSKVEDIMNTEAFF. As DNA, the CDR3 is TGTGCCAGCAGCTCAAAGGTAGAGGACATAATGAACACTGAAGCTTTCTTT.

This clonotype was observed many times. The chain joins TRBV19 to TRBJ2-5; 13 bases match TRBD2. Germline trimming cut 5 bases from V and 6 bases from J; bases unmatched to any gene: 3. In germline, CDR1 is LNHDA, CDR2 SQIVND (reference sequence). The CDR3 loop spans 14 amino acids. The DNA of the CDR3 is TGTGCCAGTAGTTCGGGACTAGCGGGGCAGACCCAGTACTTC. Translation gives CASSSGLAGQTQYF.

In regard to this clonotype: The conserved closing phenylalanine or tryptophan is absent in this CDR3, likely reflecting a read error. The J gene is TRBJ2-5, the V gene TRBV5-1; unclear D gene. Germline CDR1 reads SGHRS; CDR2 reads YFSETQ. V lost 0 bases to trimming and J lost 5 bases, with 14 bases between them. The CDR3 covers 15 residues. The CDR3 loop reads CASSLVTGPLETQYS. The CDR3 coding sequence is TGCGCCAGCAGCTTGGTGACGGGTCCGCTGGAGACCCAGTACTCC.

Note on this clonotype: A much larger clone lies a single base off, so this may be a read error. The rearrangement uses TRBV28 and TRBJ2-7, with 7 bases fitting TRBD2. V shed 7 bases and J 6 bases; nucleotides not matched to a gene: 21. In germline, CDR1 is MDHEN, CDR2 SYDVKM. The CDR3 has 17 residues. CDR3 in amino acids: CASKSGTIGSRNREQYF. The CDR3 coding sequence is TGTGCCAGCAAATCCGGGACTATCGGGAGTCGGAACCGCGAGCAGTACTTC.

In this sample, this clonotype turned up many times. V and J are TRBV7-9 and TRBJ1-3; 7 positions agree with TRBD1. V dropped 4 bases and J dropped 4; count of bases not matched to a gene: 7. Germline loops: CDR1 SEHNR, CDR2 FQNEAQ (reference sequence). The CDR3 consists of 15 residues. CDR3 in amino acids: CASSSSDRVGNTIYF. DNA for the CDR3: TGTGCCAGCAGCTCCTCTGACAGGGTCGGAAACACCATATATTTT.

The table lists this clonotype with many counts. The rearrangement uses TRBV15 and TRBJ1-2; TRBD1 might be the D (6 bases). V lost 3 bases to trimming and J lost 6 bases, with 17 bases between them. Germline V lookup: CDR1 LNHNV, CDR2 YYDKDF (reference sequence). The CDR3 spans 15 residues. The CDR3 DNA is TGTGCCACCAGCAGCGACTTAACAGGGTTGGATGGCTACACCTTC. It is translated as CATSSDLTGLDGYTF.

This chain joins TRBV10-3 and TRBJ2-7; D uncertain. The germline CDR1 and CDR2 sequences are ENHRY and SYGVKD. The length of the CDR3 is 11 residues. V gave up 6 bases and J gave up 7 bases, with 10 bases separating them. As DNA, the CDR3 is TGTGCCATCAGGACCATTAAGGAGCAGTACTTC. This sequence encodes CAIRTIKEQYF.

This clonotype was counted only a few times. The genes are TRBV7-9 and TRBJ1-2; D not resolved. Germline CDR1 and CDR2: SEHNR and FQNEAQ (reference sequence). This CDR3 is 15 amino acids long. V was clipped by 1 base and J by 7 bases, with 16 bases between them. Here the CDR3 DNA reads TGTGCCAGCAGCTTAGAGGACTCAAGGAGTCCTGGCTACACCTTC. It translates to CASSLEDSRSPGYTF.

In regard to this clonotype: The junction does not match germline at one end; this may be a read error. The gene calls are TRBV20-1 and TRBJ2-2; the D gene is possibly TRBD1 (6 bases). The CDR3 runs to 15 residues. CDR1 is DFQATT and CDR2 is SNEGSKA in the germline V gene (reference sequence). Written as DNA, the CDR3 is TGCAGTGTTAGAAGTGCGAACAGGGTGTCGGGGGAGCTGTTTTTT. Its protein product is CSVRSANRVSGELFF.

This clonotype was observed many times. This chain connects TRBV11-1 to TRBJ2-7; a weak D match, TRBD2 (6 bases). The germline V and J ends were trimmed by 2 bases and 3 bases, with 11 bases remaining between them. The CDR3 length is 14 residues. CDR1 and CDR2 (germline): SGHAT, FQDESV (reference sequence). CDR3 DNA sequence: TGTGCCAGCAGCTTATATAGCGGAGACTACGAGCAGTACTTC. The encoded protein is CASSLYSGDYEQYF.

The chain carries TRBV20-1 and TRBJ2-5; 11 bases line up with TRBD2. V trimming: 6 bases; J trimming: 5 bases; junction bases outside the gene matches: 11. CDR1 DFQATT and CDR2 SNEGSKA come from the germline V gene (reference sequence). This CDR3 is built from 15 residues. In DNA form, the CDR3 reads TGCAGTGCAACTAATAGCGGGGGGGTGTGGGAGACCCAGTACTTC. The encoded protein is CSATNSGGVWETQYF.

This clonotype was picked up many times. This rearrangement joins TRBV12-3 or TRBV12-4 to TRBJ1-1; possibly TRBD1 for D (6 bases). The CDR3 sequence is 14 residues long. The ends were cut back, 6 bases at V and 0 bases at J, with 11 bases in the middle. The CDR3 is CASRGHTVNTEAFF. CDR3 DNA sequence: TGTGCCAGCAGGGGACATACAGTGAACACTGAAGCTTTCTTT.

The table lists this clonotype with many counts. The chain uses TRBV28 and TRBJ1-2; a weak D match, TRBD1 (6 bases). V was pared by 7 bases and J by 4 bases, with 10 bases between. Germline V gene lookup returns CDR1 MDHEN and CDR2 SYDVKM. The CDR3 runs to 12 residues. CDR3 amino acids: CASNDRSYGYTF. The CDR3 DNA is TGTGCCAGCAATGACAGGAGCTATGGCTACACCTTC.

This clonotype appeared many times. V and J are TRBV6-1 and TRBJ1-1, with D unclear. The CDR3 loop spans 17 amino acids. V was pared by 0 bases and J by 0 bases, with 14 bases between. Germline V gene sequence: CDR1 MNHNS, CDR2 SASEGT. The CDR3 loop reads CASSEALPSALNTEAFF. The CDR3 DNA is TGTGCCAGCAGTGAAGCGCTTCCTTCGGCTTTGAACACTGAAGCTTTCTTT.

At least ten counts were recorded for this clonotype. The chain joins TRBV28 to TRBJ1-1, with D unresolved. Germline V gene sequence: CDR1 MDHEN, CDR2 SYDVKM. Trimming stripped 6 bases from V and 6 bases from J, with 14 bases between. The CDR3 is made up of 13 amino acids. CDR3 loop: CASREGRIAEAFF. The DNA for the CDR3 is TGTGCCAGCAGGGAAGGGAGGATCGCTGAAGCTTTCTTT.

V usage is TRBV28 and J usage is TRBJ2-7, with 8 bases lining up with TRBD1. The V and J ends lost 7 bases and 5 bases, in that order; junction bases with no gene match: 7. Germline CDR1 is MDHEN and CDR2 is SYDVKM. The CDR3 sequence is 13 residues long. The CDR3 is CASNFLQGDEQYF. CDR3 in DNA: TGTGCCAGCAATTTTCTACAGGGGGACGAGCAGTACTTC.

This clonotype was seen repeatedly, ten times or more. The CDR3 DNA is TGTGCCAGCAGTTATATCCGGAGCACTGAAGCTTTCTTT. It yields the protein CASSYIRSTEAFF. This chain uses TRBV6-5 with TRBJ1-1; D uncertain. Germline V gene data show CDR1 as MNHEY and CDR2 as SVGAGI. The CDR3 is 13 residues long. Trimming took 3 bases from V and 4 from J, leaving 9 bases between them.

This clonotype was counted a few times. The chain is built from TRBV20-1 and TRBJ1-1; D not certain. Germline lookup yields CDR1 DFQATT and CDR2 SNEGSKA (reference sequence). V was pared by 1 base and J by 12 bases, with 12 bases between. This CDR3 comprises 11 residues. Written as DNA, the CDR3 is TGCAGTGCTAGAGCTTCAGGATCGACTTTCTTT. Amino acids: CSARASGSTFF.

V is TRBV27 and J is TRBJ1-5; D uncertain. The CDR3 is 14 amino acids. V shed 4 bases and J shed 2 bases, with 9 bases lying between them. The germline V gene has CDR1 MNHEY and CDR2 SMNVEV (reference sequence). CDR3 residues: CASSSSGGNQPQHF. The CDR3, as DNA: TGTGCCAGCAGTTCCTCCGGGGGCAATCAGCCCCAGCATTTT.

This chain joins TRBV7-3 and TRBJ2-5; D uncertain. Looked up from germline, CDR1 is SGHTA and CDR2 is FQGTGA. This CDR3 spans 15 amino acids. The ends were cut back, 5 bases at V and 2 bases at J, with 15 bases in the middle. The CDR3 region has the DNA TGTGCCAGCAGCGCCCTTTTAGGTCGACAAGAGACCCAGTACTTC. Translation: CASSALLGRQETQYF. Variable domain in full (rest from reference TRBV7-3 and TRBJ2-5): GAGVSQTPSNKVTEKGKYVELRCDPISGHTALYWYRQSLGQGPEFLIYFQGTGAADDSGLPNDRFFAVRPEGSVSTLKIQRTERGDSAVYLCASSALLGRQETQYFGPGTRLLVL.

This clonotype has only a few counts. The chain links TRBV11-2 to TRBJ2-3; no clear D. CDR1 is SGHAT, CDR2 FQNNGV, per germline. The V and J ends lost 0 bases and 0 bases respectively, with 16 bases between them. This CDR3 has 18 residues. The CDR3 coding sequence is TGTGCCAGCAGCTTAGATTCTGGGCAATACCTTAGCACAGATACGCAGTATTTT. Translation gives CASSLDSGQYLSTDTQYF.

This clonotype was recorded many times. A read error may account for a junction end that differs from germline. V usage is TRBV6-1 and J usage is TRBJ1-5; D might be TRBD1 (6 bases). This CDR3 has 15 amino acids. Germline V gives CDR1 MNHNS, CDR2 SASEGT. This chain's CDR3 is CASSQTGTLNQPQHF. CDR3 nucleotide sequence: TGCGCCAGCAGTCAAACCGGGACACTCAATCAGCCCCAGCATTTT.

This clonotype came up many times. The V and J genes are TRBV5-6 and TRBJ2-7; tentative D call: TRBD2 (6 bases). The V and J ends lost 3 bases and 3 bases respectively, with 16 bases between them. This CDR3 has 15 amino acids. In germline, CDR1 is SGHDT, CDR2 YYEEEE. The CDR3: CASSSGLAGYYEQYF. Here the CDR3 DNA reads TGTGCCAGCAGCTCCGGACTGGCGGGATACTACGAGCAGTACTTC.

The table lists this clonotype with many counts. V gene TRBV30 combines with J gene TRBJ2-5; perhaps TRBD2 as D (5 bases). Germline V gene lookup returns CDR1 GTSNPN and CDR2 SVGIG (reference sequence). Trimming took off 1 base at V and 7 bases at J, with 16 bases between the two ends. The CDR3 loop spans 14 amino acids. The CDR3: CAWSARREEGTQYF. The CDR3 DNA sequence: TGTGCCTGGAGTGCCCGACGGGAAGAGGGGACCCAGTACTTC. The full variable domain, in which reference TRBV30 and TRBJ2-5 provide the parts outside the CDR3, is SQTIHQWPATLVQPVGSPLSLECTVEGTSNPNLYWYRQAAGRGLQLLFYSVGIGQISSEVPQNLSASRPQDRQFILSSKKLLLSDSGFYLCAWSARREEGTQYFGPGTRLLVL.

This clonotype was seen repeatedly, ten times or more. The chain employs TRBV14 and TRBJ2-6; possible D gene TRBD1, 6 bases. This CDR3 is built from 16 residues. Germline V gene lookup returns CDR1 SGHDN and CDR2 FVKESK. Trimming removed 4 bases at V and 0 bases at J, with 10 bases between. CDR3 sequence: CASSPGHPSGANVLTF. Written as DNA, the CDR3 is TGTGCCAGCAGCCCGGGACACCCCTCTGGGGCCAACGTCCTGACTTTC.

This clonotype was observed a few times. J is TRBJ2-7 and V is TRBV20-1, with 12 bases matching TRBD2. CDR3 length: 14 residues. J lost 7 bases, V lost 3 bases, and 7 bases had no gene match. Germline CDR1 and CDR2: DFQATT and SNEGSKA (reference sequence). CDR3 coding DNA: TGCAGTGCTAGTCAGTCTAGCGGGAGGGTAGAGCAGTACTTC. Translating gives CSASQSSGRVEQYF.

This clonotype was found many times. J is TRBJ2-2 and V is TRBV20-1; 10 bases align to TRBD2. In germline, CDR1 is DFQATT, CDR2 SNEGSKA (reference sequence). The V gene end was trimmed by 0 bases and the J gene end by 6 bases; junction bases not matched to a gene: 1. The CDR3 sequence is 14 residues long. The CDR3 bases are TGCAGTGCTAGAGAAGCGGGAGGGCCCGGGGAGCTGTTTTTT. This translates into CSAREAGGPGELFF.

This clonotype was picked up a small number of times. V gene TRBV24-1 combines with J gene TRBJ2-4; 7 bases fit TRBD1. The germline V gene encodes CDR1 KGHDR and CDR2 SFDVKD. V shed 6 bases and J 0 bases; nucleotides not matched to a gene: 4. This CDR3 comprises 15 residues. The chain's CDR3 is CATSRGLLAKNIQYF. The CDR3 nucleotides read TGTGCCACCAGTAGGGGGCTTCTAGCCAAAAACATTCAGTACTTC.

Concerning this clonotype itself: At one boundary the junction diverges from the germline segment, which might be a read error. This rearrangement joins TRBV6-2 or TRBV6-3 to TRBJ2-7, with D perhaps TRBD1 or TRBD2 (5 bases each). This CDR3 has 14 amino acids. The germline V gene has CDR1 MNHEY and CDR2 SVGEGT. The CDR3: CAISYGTGSYEQYF. The CDR3 DNA sequence: TGTGCCATCAGTTACGGGACGGGGTCCTACGAGCAGTACTTC.